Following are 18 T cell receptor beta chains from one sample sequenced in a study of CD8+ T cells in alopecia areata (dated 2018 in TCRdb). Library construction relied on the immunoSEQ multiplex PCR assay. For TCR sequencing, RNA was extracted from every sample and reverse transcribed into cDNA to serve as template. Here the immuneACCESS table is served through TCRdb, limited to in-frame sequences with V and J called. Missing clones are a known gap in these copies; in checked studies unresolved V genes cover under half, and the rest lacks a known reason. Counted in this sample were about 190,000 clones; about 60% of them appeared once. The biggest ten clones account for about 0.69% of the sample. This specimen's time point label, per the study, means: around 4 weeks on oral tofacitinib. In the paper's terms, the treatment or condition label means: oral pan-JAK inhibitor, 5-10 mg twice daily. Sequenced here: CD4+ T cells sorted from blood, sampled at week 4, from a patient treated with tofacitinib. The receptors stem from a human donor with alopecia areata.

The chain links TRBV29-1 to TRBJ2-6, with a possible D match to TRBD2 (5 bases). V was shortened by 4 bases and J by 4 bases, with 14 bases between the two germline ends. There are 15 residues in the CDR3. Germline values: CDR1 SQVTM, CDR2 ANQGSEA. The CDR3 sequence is CSVGTVGVGANVLTF. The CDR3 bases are TGCAGCGTTGGGACTGTGGGTGTAGGGGCCAACGTCCTGACTTTC.

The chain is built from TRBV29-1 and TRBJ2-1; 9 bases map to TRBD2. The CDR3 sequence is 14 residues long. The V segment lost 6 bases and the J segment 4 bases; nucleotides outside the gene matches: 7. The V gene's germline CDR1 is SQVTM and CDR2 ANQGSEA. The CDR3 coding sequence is TGCAGCGTGAAAGCGGGAGGAGCTTACAATGAGCAGTTCTTC. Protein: CSVKAGGAYNEQFF.

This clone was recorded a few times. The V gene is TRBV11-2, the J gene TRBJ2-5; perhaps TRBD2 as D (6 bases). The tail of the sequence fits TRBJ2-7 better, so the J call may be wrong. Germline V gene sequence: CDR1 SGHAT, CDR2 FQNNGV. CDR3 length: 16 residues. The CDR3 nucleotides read TGTGCCAGCAGCTTAATCGCGGGGCTACCATCCACCGAGCAGTACTTC. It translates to CASSLIAGLPSTEQYF.

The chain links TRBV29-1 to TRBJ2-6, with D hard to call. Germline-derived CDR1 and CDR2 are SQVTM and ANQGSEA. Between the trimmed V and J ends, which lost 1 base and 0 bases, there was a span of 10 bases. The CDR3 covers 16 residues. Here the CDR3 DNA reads TGCAGCGTTGAAGGCCTAGGGTACTCTGGGGCCAACGTCCTGACTTTC. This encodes CSVEGLGYSGANVLTF. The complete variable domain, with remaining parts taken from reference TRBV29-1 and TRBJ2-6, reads SAVISQKPSRDICQRGTSLTIQCQVDSQVTMMFWYRQQPGQSLTLIATANQGSEATYESGFVIDKFPISRPNLTFSTLTVSNMSPEDSSIYLCSVEGLGYSGANVLTFGAGSRLTVL.

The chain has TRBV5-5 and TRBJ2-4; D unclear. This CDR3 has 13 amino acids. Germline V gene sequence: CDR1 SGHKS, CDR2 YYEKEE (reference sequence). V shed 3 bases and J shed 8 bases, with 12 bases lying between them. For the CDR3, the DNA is TGTGCCAGCAGCTATGACGCGAATGACATTCAGTACTTC. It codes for CASSYDANDIQYF.

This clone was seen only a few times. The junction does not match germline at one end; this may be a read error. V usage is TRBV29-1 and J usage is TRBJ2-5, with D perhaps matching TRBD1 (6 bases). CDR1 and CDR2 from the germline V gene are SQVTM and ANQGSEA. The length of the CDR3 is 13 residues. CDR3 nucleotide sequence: TGCAGCGTAGAAGGGACACCCCAAGAGACCCAGTACTTC. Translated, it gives CSVEGTPQETQYF.

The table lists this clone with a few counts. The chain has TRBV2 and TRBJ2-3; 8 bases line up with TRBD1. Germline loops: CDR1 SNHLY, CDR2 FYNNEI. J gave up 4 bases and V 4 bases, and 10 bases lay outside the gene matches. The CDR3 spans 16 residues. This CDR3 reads CASSAATGDSADTQYF. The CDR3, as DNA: TGTGCCAGCAGTGCCGCGACAGGGGATTCCGCAGATACGCAGTATTTT. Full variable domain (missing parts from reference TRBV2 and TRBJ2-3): EPEVTQTPSHQVTQMGQEVILRCVPISNHLYFYWYRQILGQKVEFLVSFYNNEISEKSEIFDDQFSVERPDGSNFTLKIRSTKLEDSAMYFCASSAATGDSADTQYFGPGTRLTVL.

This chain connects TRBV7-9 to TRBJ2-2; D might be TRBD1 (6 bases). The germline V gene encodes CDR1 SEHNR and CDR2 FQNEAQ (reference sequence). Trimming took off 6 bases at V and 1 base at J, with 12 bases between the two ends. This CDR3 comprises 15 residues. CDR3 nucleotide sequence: TGTGCCAGCAGTTCCCAGGGACAGAACACCGGGGAGCTGTTTTTT. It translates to CASSSQGQNTGELFF.

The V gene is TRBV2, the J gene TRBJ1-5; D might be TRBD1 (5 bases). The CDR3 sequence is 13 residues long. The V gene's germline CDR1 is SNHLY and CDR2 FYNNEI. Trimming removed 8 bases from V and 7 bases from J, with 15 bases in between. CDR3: CASGAQDSQPQHF. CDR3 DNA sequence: TGTGCCAGCGGCGCACAGGATTCCCAGCCCCAGCATTTT.

Here the CDR3 DNA reads TGTGCCAGCAGCTCCCGGGAGGGTTGGACAGATACGCAGTATTTT. It is translated as CASSSREGWTDTQYF. This chain uses TRBV14 with TRBJ2-3; 8 nucleotides agree with TRBD2. Germline V gene data show CDR1 as SGHDN and CDR2 as FVKESK. The ends lost 5 bases at V and 3 bases at J; junction bases unmatched: 7. The CDR3 extends over 15 amino acids.

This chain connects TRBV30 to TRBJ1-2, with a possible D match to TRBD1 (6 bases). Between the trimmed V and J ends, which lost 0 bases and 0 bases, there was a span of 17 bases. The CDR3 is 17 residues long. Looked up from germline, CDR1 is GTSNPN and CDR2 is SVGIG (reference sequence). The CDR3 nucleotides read TGTGCCTGGAGTGTAGCGCCTACAGGGACCCCTAACTATGGCTACACCTTC. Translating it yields CAWSVAPTGTPNYGYTF.

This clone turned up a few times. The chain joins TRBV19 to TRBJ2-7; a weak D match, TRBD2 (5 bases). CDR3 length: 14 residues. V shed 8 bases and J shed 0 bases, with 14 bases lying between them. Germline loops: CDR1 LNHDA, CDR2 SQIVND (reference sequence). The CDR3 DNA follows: TGTGCCAGTGCCAGCTCGGGAAGCTCCTACGAGCAGTACTTC. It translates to CASASSGSSYEQYF.

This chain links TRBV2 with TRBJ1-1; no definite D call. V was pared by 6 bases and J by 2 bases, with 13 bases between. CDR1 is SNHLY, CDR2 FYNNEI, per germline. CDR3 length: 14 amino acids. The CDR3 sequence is CASSGDNPNTEAFF. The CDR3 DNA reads TGTGCCAGCAGCGGGGATAACCCAAACACTGAAGCTTTCTTT.

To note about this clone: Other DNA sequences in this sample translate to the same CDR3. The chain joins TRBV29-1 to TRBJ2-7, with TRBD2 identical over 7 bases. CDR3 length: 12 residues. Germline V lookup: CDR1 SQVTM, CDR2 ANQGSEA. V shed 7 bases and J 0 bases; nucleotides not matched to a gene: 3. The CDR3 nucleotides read TGCAGCGGGGGCGGGAGCTCCTACGAGCAGTACTTC. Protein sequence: CSGGGSSYEQYF.

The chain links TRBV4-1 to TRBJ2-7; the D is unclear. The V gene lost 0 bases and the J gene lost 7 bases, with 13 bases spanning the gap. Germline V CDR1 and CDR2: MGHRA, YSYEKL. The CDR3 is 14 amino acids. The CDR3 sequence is CASSQDHASREQYF. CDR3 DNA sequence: TGCGCCAGCAGCCAAGATCATGCCTCCCGAGAGCAGTACTTC.

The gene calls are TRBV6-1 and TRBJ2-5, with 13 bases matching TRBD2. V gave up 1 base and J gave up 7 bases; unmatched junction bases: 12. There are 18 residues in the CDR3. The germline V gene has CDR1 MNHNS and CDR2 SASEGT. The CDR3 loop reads CASSEGTGLAGFWVTQYF. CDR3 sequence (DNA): TGTGCCAGCAGTGAAGGGACGGGACTAGCGGGATTTTGGGTGACCCAGTACTTC.

The CDR3, as DNA: TGTGCCTGGAGTGTACGCGGGTCGGATGGCTACACCTTC. It specifies CAWSVRGSDGYTF. V usage is TRBV30 and J usage is TRBJ1-2; D is unresolved. Trimming left V 0 bases short and J 6 bases short, with 11 bases between. CDR3 size: 13 residues. Per the germline V gene, CDR1 is GTSNPN and CDR2 is SVGIG (reference sequence).

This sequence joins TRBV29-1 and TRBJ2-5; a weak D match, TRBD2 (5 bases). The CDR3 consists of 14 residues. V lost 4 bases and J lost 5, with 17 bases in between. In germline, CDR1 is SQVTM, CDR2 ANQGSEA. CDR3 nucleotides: TGCAGCGTTGGGGAGCCCTGGGAAGGGGAGACCCAGTACTTC. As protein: CSVGEPWEGETQYF.